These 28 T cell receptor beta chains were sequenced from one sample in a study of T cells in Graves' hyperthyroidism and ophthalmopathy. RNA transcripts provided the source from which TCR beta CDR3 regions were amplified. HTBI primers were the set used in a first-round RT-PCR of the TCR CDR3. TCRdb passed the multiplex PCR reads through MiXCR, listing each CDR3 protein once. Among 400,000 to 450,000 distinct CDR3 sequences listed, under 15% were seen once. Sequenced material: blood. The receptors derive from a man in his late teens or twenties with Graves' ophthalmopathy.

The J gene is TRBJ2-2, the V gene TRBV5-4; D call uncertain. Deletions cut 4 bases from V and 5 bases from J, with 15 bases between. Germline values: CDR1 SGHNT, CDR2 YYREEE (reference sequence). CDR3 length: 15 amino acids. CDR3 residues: CASSRAPGWTGELFF. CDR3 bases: TGTGCCAGCAGCAGAGCGCCGGGTTGGACCGGGGAGCTGTTTTTT.

In DNA, the CDR3 is TGCGCCAGCAGCTTGGCTCAGGGAGAACGCGAGCAGTACTTC. Encoded protein: CASSLAQGEREQYF. The chain joins TRBV5-1 to TRBJ2-7; D is possibly TRBD1 or TRBD2 (5 bases each). Deletions cut 0 bases from V and 6 bases from J, with 13 bases between. This CDR3 region has 14 residues. Looked up from germline, CDR1 is SGHRS and CDR2 is YFSETQ.

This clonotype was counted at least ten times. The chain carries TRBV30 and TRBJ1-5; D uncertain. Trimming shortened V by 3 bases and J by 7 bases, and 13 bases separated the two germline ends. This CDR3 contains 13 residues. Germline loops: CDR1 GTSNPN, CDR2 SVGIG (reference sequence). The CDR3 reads CAWSLGEPQPQHF. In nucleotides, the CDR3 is TGTGCCTGGAGCCTTGGGGAGCCCCAGCCCCAGCATTTT.

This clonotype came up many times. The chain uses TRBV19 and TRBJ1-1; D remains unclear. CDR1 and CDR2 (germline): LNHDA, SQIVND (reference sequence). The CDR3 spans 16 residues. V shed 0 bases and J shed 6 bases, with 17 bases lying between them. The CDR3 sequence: CASSIDEGGWHAEAFF. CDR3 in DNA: TGTGCCAGTAGTATAGATGAGGGCGGTTGGCACGCTGAAGCTTTCTTT.

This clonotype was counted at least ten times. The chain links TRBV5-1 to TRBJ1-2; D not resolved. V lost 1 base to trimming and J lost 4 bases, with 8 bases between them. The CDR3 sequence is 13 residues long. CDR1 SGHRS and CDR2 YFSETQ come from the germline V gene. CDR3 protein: CASSLTSGYGYTF. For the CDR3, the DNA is TGCGCCAGCAGCTTGACATCGGGCTATGGCTACACCTTC. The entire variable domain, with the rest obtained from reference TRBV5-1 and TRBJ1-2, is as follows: KAGVTQTPRYLIKTRGQQVTLSCSPISGHRSVSWYQQTPGQGLQFLFEYFSETQRNKGNFPGRFSGRQFSNSRSEMNVSTLELGDSALYLCASSLTSGYGYTFGSGTRLTVV.

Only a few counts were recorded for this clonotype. The CDR3 region is CASREDSSSYEQYF. For the CDR3, the DNA is TGTGCCAGCAGGGAAGACTCAAGCTCCTACGAGCAGTACTTC. The V call is TRBV25-1, the J call TRBJ2-7; D unclear. Germline V gene data show CDR1 as MGHDK and CDR2 as SYGVNS. The germline V and J ends were trimmed by 6 bases and 0 bases, with 12 bases remaining between them. The CDR3 spans 14 residues.

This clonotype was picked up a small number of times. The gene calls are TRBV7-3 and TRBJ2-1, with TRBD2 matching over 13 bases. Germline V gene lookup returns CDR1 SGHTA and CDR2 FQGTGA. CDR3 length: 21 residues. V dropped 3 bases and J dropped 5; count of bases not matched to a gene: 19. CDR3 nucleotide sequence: TGTGCCAGCAGCTTCAGGACTAGCGGGAGCAACGCTAAATGGGTCAACAATGAGCAGTTCTTC. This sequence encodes CASSFRTSGSNAKWVNNEQFF.

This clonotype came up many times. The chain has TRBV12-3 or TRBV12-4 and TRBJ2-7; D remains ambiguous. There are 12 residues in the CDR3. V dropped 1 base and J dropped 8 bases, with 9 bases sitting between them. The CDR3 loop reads CASSLGLGKQYF. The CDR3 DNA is TGTGCCAGCAGTTTAGGGCTTGGGAAGCAGTACTTC.

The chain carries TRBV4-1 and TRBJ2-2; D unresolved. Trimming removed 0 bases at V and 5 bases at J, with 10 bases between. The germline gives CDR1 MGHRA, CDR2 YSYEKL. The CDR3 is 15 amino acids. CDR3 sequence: CASSQEDERTGELFF. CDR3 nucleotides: TGCGCCAGCAGCCAAGAAGACGAGAGAACCGGGGAGCTGTTTTTT.

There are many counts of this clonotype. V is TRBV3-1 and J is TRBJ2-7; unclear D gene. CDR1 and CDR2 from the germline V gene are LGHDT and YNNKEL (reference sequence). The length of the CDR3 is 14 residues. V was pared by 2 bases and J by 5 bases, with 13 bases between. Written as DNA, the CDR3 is TGTGCCAGCAGCCAACGCGGTACTCTTCACGAGCAGTACTTC. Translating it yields CASSQRGTLHEQYF.

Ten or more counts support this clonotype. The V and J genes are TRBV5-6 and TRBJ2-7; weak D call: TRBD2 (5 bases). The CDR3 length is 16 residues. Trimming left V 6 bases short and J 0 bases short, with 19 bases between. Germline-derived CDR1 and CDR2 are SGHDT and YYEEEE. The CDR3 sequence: CASTPNPGEYSYEQYF. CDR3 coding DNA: TGTGCCAGCACCCCCAACCCCGGGGAATACTCCTACGAGCAGTACTTC.

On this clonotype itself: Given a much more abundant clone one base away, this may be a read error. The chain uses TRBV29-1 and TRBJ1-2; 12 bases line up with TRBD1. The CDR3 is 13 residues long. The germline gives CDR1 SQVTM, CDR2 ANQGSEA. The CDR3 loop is CSVGTGGNYGYAF. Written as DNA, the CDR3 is TGCAGCGTGGGGACAGGGGGCAACTATGGCTACGCCTTC.

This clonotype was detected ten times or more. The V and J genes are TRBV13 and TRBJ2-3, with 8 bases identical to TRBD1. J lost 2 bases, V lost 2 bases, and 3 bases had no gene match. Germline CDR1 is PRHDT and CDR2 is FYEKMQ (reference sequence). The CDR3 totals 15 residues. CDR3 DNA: TGTGCCAGCAGCTTACGGACAGGGATCACAGATACGCAGTATTTT. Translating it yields CASSLRTGITDTQYF.

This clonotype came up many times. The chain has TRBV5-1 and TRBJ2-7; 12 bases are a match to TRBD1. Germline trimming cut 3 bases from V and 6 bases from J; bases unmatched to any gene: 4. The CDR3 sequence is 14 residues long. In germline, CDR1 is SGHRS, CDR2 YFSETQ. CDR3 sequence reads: CASSSGDRGPEQYF. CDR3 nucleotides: TGCGCCAGCAGCTCAGGGGACAGGGGGCCCGAGCAGTACTTC.

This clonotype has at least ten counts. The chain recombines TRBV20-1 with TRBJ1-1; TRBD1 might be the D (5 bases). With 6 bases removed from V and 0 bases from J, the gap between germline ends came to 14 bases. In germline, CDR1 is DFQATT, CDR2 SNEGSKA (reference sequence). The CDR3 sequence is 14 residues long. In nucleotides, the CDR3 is TGCAGTGCCACCGAGGGACGGATGAACACTGAAGCTTTCTTT. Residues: CSATEGRMNTEAFF.

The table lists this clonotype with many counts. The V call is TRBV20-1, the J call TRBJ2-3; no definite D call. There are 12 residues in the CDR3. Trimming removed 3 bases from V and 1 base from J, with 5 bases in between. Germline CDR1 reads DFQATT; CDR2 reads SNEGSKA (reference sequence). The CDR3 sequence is CSASLGTDTQYF. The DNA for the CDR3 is TGCAGTGCTAGTCTTGGCACAGATACGCAGTATTTT.

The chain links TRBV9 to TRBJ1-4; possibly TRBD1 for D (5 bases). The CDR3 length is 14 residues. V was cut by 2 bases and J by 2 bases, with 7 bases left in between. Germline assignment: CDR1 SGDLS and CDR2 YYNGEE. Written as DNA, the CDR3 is TGTGCCAGCAGCGTGGGGGGGACTAATGAAAAACTGTTTTTT. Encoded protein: CASSVGGTNEKLFF.

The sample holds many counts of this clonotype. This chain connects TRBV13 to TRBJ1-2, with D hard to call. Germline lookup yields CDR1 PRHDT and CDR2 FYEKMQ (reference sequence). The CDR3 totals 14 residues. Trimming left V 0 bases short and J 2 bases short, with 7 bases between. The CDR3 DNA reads TGTGCCAGCAGCTTAGGAAGGTCGAACTATGGCTACACCTTC. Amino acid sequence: CASSLGRSNYGYTF.

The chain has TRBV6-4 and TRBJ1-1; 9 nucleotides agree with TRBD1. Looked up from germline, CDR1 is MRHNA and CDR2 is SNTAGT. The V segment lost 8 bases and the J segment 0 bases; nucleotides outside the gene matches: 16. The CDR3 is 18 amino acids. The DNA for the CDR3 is TGTGCCAGCCTATGGAGGTGGGACAGGGTGCACATGAACACTGAAGCTTTCTTT. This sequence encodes CASLWRWDRVHMNTEAFF.

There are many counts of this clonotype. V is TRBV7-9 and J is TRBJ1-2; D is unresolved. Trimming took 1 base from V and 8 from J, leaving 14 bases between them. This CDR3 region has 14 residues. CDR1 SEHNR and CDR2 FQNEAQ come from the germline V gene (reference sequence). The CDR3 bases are TGTGCCAGCAGCTTAGTCGCACAGCGGCGGGGCTACACCTTC. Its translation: CASSLVAQRRGYTF.

The CDR3 loop reads CASSFGDRVRYGYTF. The CDR3 DNA reads TGTGCCAGCAGCTTCGGGGACAGGGTCCGATATGGCTACACCTTC. The chain couples TRBV5-6 to TRBJ1-2, with 9 bases that match TRBD1. This CDR3 has 15 residues. Germline V CDR1 and CDR2: SGHDT, YYEEEE. V lost 2 bases and J lost 5; bases outside the gene matches: 7.

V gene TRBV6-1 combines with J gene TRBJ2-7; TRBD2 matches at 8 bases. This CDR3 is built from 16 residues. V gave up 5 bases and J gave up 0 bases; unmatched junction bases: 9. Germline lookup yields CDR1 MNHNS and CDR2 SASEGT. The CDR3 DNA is TGTGCCAGCAGTACGTGGACTAGCCGGAGCTCCTACGAGCAGTACTTC. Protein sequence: CASSTWTSRSSYEQYF.

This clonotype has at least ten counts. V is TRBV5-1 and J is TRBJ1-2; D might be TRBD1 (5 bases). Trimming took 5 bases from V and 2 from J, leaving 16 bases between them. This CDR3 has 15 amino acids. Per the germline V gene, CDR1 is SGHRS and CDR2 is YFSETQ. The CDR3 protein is CASSPRAGTNYGYTF. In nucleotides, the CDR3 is TGCGCCAGCAGTCCCAGGGCAGGGACCAACTATGGCTACACCTTC.

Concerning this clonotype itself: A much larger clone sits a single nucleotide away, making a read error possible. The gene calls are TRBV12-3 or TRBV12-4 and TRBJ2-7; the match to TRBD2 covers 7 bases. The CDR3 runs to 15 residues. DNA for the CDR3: TGTGCCAGCAGCCTTAGCGGGCTTAGCTCCTGCGAGCAGTACTTC. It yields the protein CASSLSGLSSCEQYF.

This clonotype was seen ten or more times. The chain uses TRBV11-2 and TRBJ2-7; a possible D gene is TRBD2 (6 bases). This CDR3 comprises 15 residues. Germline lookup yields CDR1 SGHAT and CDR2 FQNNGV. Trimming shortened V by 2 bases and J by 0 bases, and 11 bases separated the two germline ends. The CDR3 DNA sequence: TGTGCCAGCAGCTTAATGGGGACTGTCTCCTACGAGCAGTACTTC. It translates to CASSLMGTVSYEQYF.

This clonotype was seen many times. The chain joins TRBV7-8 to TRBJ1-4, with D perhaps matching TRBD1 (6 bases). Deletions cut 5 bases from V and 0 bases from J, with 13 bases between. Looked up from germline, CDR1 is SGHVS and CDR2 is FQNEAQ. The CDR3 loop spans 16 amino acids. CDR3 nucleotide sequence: TGTGCCAGCAGCGACCGGACAGTTGCAACTAATGAAAAACTGTTTTTT. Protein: CASSDRTVATNEKLFF.

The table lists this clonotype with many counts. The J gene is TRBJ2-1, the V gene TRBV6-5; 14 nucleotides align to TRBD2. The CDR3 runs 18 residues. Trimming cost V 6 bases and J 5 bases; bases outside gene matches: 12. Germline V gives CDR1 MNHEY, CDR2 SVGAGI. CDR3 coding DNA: TGTGCCAGCAGGAACCCCCTTGGGACTAGCGGGAGAAACAATGAGCAGTTCTTC. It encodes CASRNPLGTSGRNNEQFF.

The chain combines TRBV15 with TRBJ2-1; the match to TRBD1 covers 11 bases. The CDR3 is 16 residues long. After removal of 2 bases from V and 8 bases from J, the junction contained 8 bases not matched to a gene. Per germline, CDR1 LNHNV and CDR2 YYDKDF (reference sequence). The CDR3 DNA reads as TGTGCCACCAGCAGACCCGACAGGACAGGGGGCCATGAGCAGTTCTTC. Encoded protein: CATSRPDRTGGHEQFF.